The source of this T cell receptor (beta chain) is a study of T cells in Graves' hyperthyroidism and ophthalmopathy. About the study: Peripheral blood was acquired at first diagnosis, ahead of any therapy whatsoever. General observations from the study: In blood, most of the thyroid clonotypes expanded above 0.001 were also present.

This clonotype was seen ten or more times. Antigen unknown. This CDR3 contains 14 residues. V lost 6 bases to trimming and J lost 7 bases; unmatched junction nucleotides: 6. Germline lookup yields CDR1 DFQATT and CDR2 SNEGSKA (reference sequence). Using RNA transcripts as the source, TCR beta CDR3 regions were amplified. First-round RT-PCR with HTBI primers amplified the TCR CDR3 region. One entry per CDR3 protein, called by TCRdb with MiXCR from the multiplex PCR reads. The sample lists some 620,000 distinct CDR3 sequences; around 16% were seen once. Patients counted as stable if ophthalmopathy did not develop within 18 months. These patients, aged 18 to 65, had recently diagnosed hyperthyroidism lasting under 2 months.

Specimen: blood. This chain connects TRBV20-1 to TRBJ2-1; 13 nucleotides match TRBD2. This receptor was obtained from a woman younger than 45 with Graves' hyperthyroidism. CDR3 amino acids: CSARTSGSGNEQFF. CDR3 in DNA: TGCAGTGCAAGGACTAGCGGGAGCGGAAATGAGCAGTTCTTC.